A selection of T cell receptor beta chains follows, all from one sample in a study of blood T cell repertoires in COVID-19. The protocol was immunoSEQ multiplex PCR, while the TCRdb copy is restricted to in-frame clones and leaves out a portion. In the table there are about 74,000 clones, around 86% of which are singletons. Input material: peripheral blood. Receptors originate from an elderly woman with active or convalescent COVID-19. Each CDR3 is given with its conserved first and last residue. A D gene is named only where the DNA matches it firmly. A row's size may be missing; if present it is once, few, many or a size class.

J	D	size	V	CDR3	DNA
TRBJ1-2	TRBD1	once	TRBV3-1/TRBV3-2	CASSQNLAGTGGDGYTF	TGTGCCAGCAGCCAAAACTTAGCCGGGACAGGGGGCGATGGCTACACCTTC
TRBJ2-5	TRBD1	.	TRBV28	CASYSQGVGTQYF	TGTGCCAGCTACTCACAGGGGGTCGGGACCCAGTACTTC
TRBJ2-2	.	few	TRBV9	CASSKVAYSNTGELFF	TGTGCCAGCAGCAAAGTGGCTTATTCGAACACCGGGGAGCTGTTTTTT
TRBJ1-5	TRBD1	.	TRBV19	CASSIEQGMPQHF	TGTGCCAGTAGTATAGAACAGGGGATGCCCCAGCATTTT
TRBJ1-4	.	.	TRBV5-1	CASSSGRRDEKLFF	TGCGCCAGCAGCTCAGGTCGGCGGGATGAAAAACTGTTTTTT
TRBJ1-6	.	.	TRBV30	CAALIGRANSPLHF	TGTGCTGCCCTGATTGGGAGGGCGAATTCACCCCTCCACTTT
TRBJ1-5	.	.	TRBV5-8	CASSFGTGVLVRQPQHF	TGTGCCAGCAGCTTCGGAACCGGGGTGCTTGTACGTCAGCCCCAGCATTTT
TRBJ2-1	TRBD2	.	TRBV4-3	CASSQDFISSGSSYNEQFF	TGCGCCAGCAGCCAAGACTTTATCTCTAGCGGAAGCTCCTACAATGAGCAGTTCTTC
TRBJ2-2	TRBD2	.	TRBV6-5	CASGSGGETGELFF	TGTGCCAGCGGCAGCGGGGGGGAAACCGGGGAGCTGTTTTTT
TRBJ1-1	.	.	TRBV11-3	CASSYEGVEAFF	TGTGCCAGCAGCTACGAGGGTGTTGAAGCTTTCTTT
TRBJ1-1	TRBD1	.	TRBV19	CASSTTGLGGQAFF	TGTGCCAGTAGTACGACAGGGTTAGGAGGGCAAGCTTTCTTT
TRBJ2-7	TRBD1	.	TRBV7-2	CASSIFFGTDYEQYF	TGTGCCAGCAGCATATTTTTCGGGACAGACTACGAGCAGTACTTC
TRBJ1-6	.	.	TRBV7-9	CASSYEGATYNSPLHF	TGTGCCAGCAGCTATGAAGGGGCGACCTATAATTCACCCCTCCACTTT
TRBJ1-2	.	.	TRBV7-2	CASSLNFGNSPYGYTF	TGTGCCAGCAGCCTAAACTTTGGTAACTCCCCCTATGGCTACACCTTC
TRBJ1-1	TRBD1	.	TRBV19	CATQGGALDTEAFF	TGTGCCACTCAAGGGGGCGCTTTGGACACTGAAGCTTTCTTT
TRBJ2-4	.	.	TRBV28	CASSSPAKNIQYF	TGTGCCAGCAGTTCCCCTGCCAAAAACATTCAGTACTTC
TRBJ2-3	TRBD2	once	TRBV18	CASSPLLSGGTDTQYF	TGTGCCAGCTCACCACTCCTTAGCGGGGGCACAGATACGCAGTATTTT
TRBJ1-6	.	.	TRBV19	CASSISRSSPLHF	TGTGCCAGTAGTATTAGTCGGAGTTCACCCCTCCACTTT
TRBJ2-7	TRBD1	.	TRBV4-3	CASSPGTGGTYEQYF	TGCGCCAGCAGCCCCGGGACAGGGGGGACCTACGAGCAGTACTTC
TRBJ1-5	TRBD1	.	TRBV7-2	CASSLGGDRPSNQPQHF	TGTGCCAGCAGCTTAGGGGGGGACAGGCCTAGCAATCAGCCCCAGCATTTT
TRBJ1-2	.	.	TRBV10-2	CASSEGGAYGSSLVGGYTF	TGCGCCAGCAGTGAGGGGGGGGCGTATGGCTCCTCCTTGGTAGGCGGCTACACCTTC
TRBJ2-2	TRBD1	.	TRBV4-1	CASSHSGQPNTGELFF	TGCGCCAGCAGCCACTCGGGACAGCCGAACACCGGGGAGCTGTTTTTT
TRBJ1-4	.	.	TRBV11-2	CASSYTLPGEKLFF	TGTGCCAGCAGCTATACGCTCCCCGGGGAAAAACTGTTTTTT
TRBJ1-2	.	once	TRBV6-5	CASSYGDNYGYTF	TGTGCCAGCAGTTACGGAGATAACTATGGCTACACCTTC
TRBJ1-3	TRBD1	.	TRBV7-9	CASSATSQGGGNTIYF	TGTGCCAGCAGCGCAACATCACAGGGGGGAGGAAACACCATATATTTT
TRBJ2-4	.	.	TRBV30	CAWSVLGGNIQYF	TGTGCCTGGAGTGTACTGGGGGGAAACATTCAGTACTTC
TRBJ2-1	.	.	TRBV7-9	CASSFPGLLGNEQFF	TGTGCCAGCAGCTTCCCGGGACTTCTGGGCAATGAGCAGTTCTTC
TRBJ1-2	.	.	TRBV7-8	CASSLYGGSLGGYTF	TGTGCCAGCAGCTTATATGGTGGGAGTCTGGGTGGCTACACCTTC
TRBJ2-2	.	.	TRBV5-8	CASSPSLAGELFF	TGTGCCAGCAGCCCAAGTTTAGCCGGGGAGCTGTTTTTT
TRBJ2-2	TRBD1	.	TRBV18	CASSPSRGQSTGELFF	TGTGCCAGCTCACCCAGCAGGGGGCAGAGCACCGGGGAGCTGTTTTTT
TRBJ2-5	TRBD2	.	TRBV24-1	CATSDIGLAGVSETQYF	TGTGCCACCAGTGATATCGGACTAGCGGGGGTGTCGGAGACCCAGTACTTC
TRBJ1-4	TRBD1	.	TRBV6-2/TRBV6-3	CASSFRDRGLRTFNEKLFF	TGTGCCAGCAGTTTTCGGGACAGGGGGCTCCGAACTTTCAATGAAAAACTGTTTTTT
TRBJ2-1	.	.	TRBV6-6	CASSYSEDNEQFF	TGTGCCAGCAGTTACTCGGAGGACAATGAGCAGTTCTTC
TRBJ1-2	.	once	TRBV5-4	CASRTNTGEGLF	TGTGCCAGCAGAACAAATACCGGGGAGGGCCTCTTC
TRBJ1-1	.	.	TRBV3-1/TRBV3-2	CASSQEGRDTEAFF	TGTGCCAGCAGCCAAGAGGGGAGGGACACTGAAGCTTTCTTT
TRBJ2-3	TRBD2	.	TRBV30	CAWKEGIAGGPGDTQYF	TGTGCCTGGAAGGAAGGGATAGCGGGGGGCCCGGGAGATACGCAGTATTTT
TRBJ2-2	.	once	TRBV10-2	CASSESTATGELFF	TGCGCCAGCAGTGAGTCGACTGCGACCGGGGAGCTGTTTTTT